This T cell receptor (beta chain) is drawn from a study of response to subunit inactivated influenza vaccine. Findings and limits, study-wide: A suggestion made by the authors is that each seasonal influenza vaccination recruits few new T cells.

This clonotype was counted between two and nine times. Antigen: not known. TCRdb re-called the RT-PCR reads with MiXCR, one entry per CDR3 protein. The table lists 300,000 to 350,000 distinct CDR3 sequences, about 20% of them singletons. The material sequenced was PBMCs from blood, taken less than 22 months after vaccination. The source of this sequence is a man between 50 and 69 years old who received an inactivated influenza vaccine.

The CDR3 bases are TGTGCCAGCACCAAACCGTGGACTAGCGGGAGGGAAGATGAGCAGTTCTTC. It specifies CASTKPWTSGREDEQFF. The chain is built from TRBV12-3 or TRBV12-4 and TRBJ2-1; 15 nucleotides agree with TRBD2. The CDR3 is 17 amino acids. V shed 7 bases and J 8 bases; nucleotides not matched to a gene: 12.